This TCR beta chain was recovered during a study of blood T cell repertoires in COVID-19. Study-wide context: PBMCs, B-cell-depleted T cells, or T cells provided the cDNA or gDNA that made up the material.

The Seattle site enrolled patients during active infection and followed them longitudinally. Original data processing: Counts of nucleated cells, estimated from reference gene primer amplification, were obtained. Using immunoSEQ multiplex PCR, the repertoire was profiled, and TCRdb retains in-frame clones only, with some absent. Clonal size and the V and J genes are those of that table, whereas D and trimming came from the DNA. This sample has about 69,000 clones, with 84% found just once. J lost 5 bases, V lost 0 bases, and 4 bases had no gene match. Germline-derived CDR1 and CDR2 are MNHEY and SMNVEV (reference sequence). The length of the CDR3 is 16 residues.

Sample: peripheral blood. The chain joins TRBV27 to TRBJ2-2; TRBD1 agrees at 9 bases. This TCR came from a man over 45 with COVID-19, enrolled during active disease. The DNA for the CDR3 is TGTGCCAGCAGTTTATCCGGGACAGGGAGGACCGGGGAGCTGTTTTTT. It specifies CASSLSGTGRTGELFF.